The sequence of this T cell receptor (beta chain) was determined in a study of blood T cell repertoires in COVID-19. Overall study context: The United States, Italy and Spain provided the acute and convalescent COVID-19 samples.

Authors' analysis steps: Reference gene primer amplification gave nucleated cell count estimates. Method: immunoSEQ multiplex PCR; TCRdb's copy keeps in-frame clones and lacks some. V, J and clone size were drawn from that table, and D and trimming were deduced from the DNA. The sample holds about 190,000 clones; roughly 84% are singletons and the top ten take roughly 5.6%. Germline lookup yields CDR1 MDHEN and CDR2 SYDVKM. The CDR3 runs to 14 residues. Trimming cost V 8 bases and J 2 bases, with 13 bases left between them. The chain is built from TRBV28 and TRBJ2-4, with D perhaps TRBD1 (5 bases). The clonotype was recovered from a middle-aged woman who had recovered from COVID-19. Source material: peripheral blood. In nucleotides, the CDR3 is TGTGCCAGCGGAGCACAGGTTACCAAAAACATTCAGTACTTC. Residues: CASGAQVTKNIQYF.